The 21 T cell receptor beta chains in this list originate from one sample, sequenced in a study of breast tumors, draining lymph nodes, adjacent tissues. TCRdb fed the multiplex PCR reads into MiXCR, producing one record per CDR3 protein. The sample has just over 30,000 distinct CDR3 sequences, approximately 63% seen once. Sequences were obtained from breast tumor tissue. The receptors here all came from a female donor with breast cancer. Some clones in this sample may be carry-over from other donors' samples.

The chain carries TRBV24-1 and TRBJ2-1; 9 nucleotides agree with TRBD1. This CDR3 spans 15 amino acids. Germline loops: CDR1 KGHDR, CDR2 SFDVKD. The V and J ends lost 4 bases and 3 bases, in that order; junction bases with no gene match: 3. As DNA, the CDR3 is TGTGCCACCAGTGACCCGACAGGGGGCTACAATGAGCAGTTCTTC. Translation: CATSDPTGGYNEQFF.

This chain joins TRBV7-3 and TRBJ2-7; D unclear. This CDR3 region has 13 residues. V was cut by 4 bases and J by 1 base, with 8 bases left in between. In germline, CDR1 is SGHTA, CDR2 FQGTGA. The CDR3 loop reads CASSSRRSYEQYF. The CDR3 DNA sequence: TGTGCCAGCAGCTCTAGAAGGTCCTACGAGCAGTACTTC.

The chain joins TRBV7-6 to TRBJ2-1; D gene unclear. V lost 5 bases and J lost 5, with 10 bases in between. Germline loops: CDR1 SGHVS, CDR2 FNYEAQ. This CDR3 has 13 residues. The CDR3 region has the DNA TGTGCCAGCAGCGCCGGTCCGAACAATGAGCAGTTCTTC. Its protein product is CASSAGPNNEQFF.

The rearrangement links TRBV2 to TRBJ2-7; the match to TRBD2 covers 10 bases. Trimming took 7 bases from V and 2 from J; bases not matched to a gene: 5. The CDR3 is 14 amino acids. Per the germline V gene, CDR1 is SNHLY and CDR2 is FYNNEI. The CDR3: CASKPTSGAYEQYF. The CDR3 DNA reads as TGTGCCAGCAAGCCTACTAGCGGGGCCTACGAGCAGTACTTC.

This chain joins TRBV28 and TRBJ2-5, with 9 nucleotides matching TRBD1. CDR1 is MDHEN, CDR2 SYDVKM, per germline. Unmatched junction bases numbered 15, after V lost 6 bases and J lost 4 bases. This CDR3 comprises 17 residues. The CDR3 is CASSSFLSGTGRETQYF. The CDR3 nucleotides are TGTGCCAGCAGCTCCTTTCTATCGGGGACAGGGAGAGAGACCCAGTACTTC.

V usage is TRBV7-8 and J usage is TRBJ1-6, with 7 bases fitting TRBD1. The CDR3 consists of 16 residues. Germline trimming cut 4 bases from V and 7 bases from J; bases unmatched to any gene: 10. From germline, CDR1 is SGHVS and CDR2 FQNEAQ. CDR3 bases: TGTGCCAGCAGCTCTGAAGACAGGGTAGCAAATTCACCCCTCCACTTT. Residues: CASSSEDRVANSPLHF.

The J gene is TRBJ2-2, the V gene TRBV29-1; D possibly corresponds to TRBD2 (5 bases). V was pared by 7 bases and J by 2 bases, with 26 bases between. Germline CDR1 and CDR2: SQVTM and ANQGSEA. The CDR3 covers 18 residues. This CDR3 reads CSAMLALGLQKNTGELFF. In DNA form, the CDR3 reads TGCAGCGCAATGCTCGCATTAGGACTTCAAAAAAACACCGGGGAGCTGTTTTTT.

This chain joins TRBV25-1 and TRBJ2-5; TRBD2 agrees at 8 bases. CDR3 length: 16 amino acids. Germline V gives CDR1 MGHDK, CDR2 SYGVNS. V was clipped by 2 bases and J by 5 bases; unmatched bases: 10. The CDR3 is CASSEGLGTRMETQYF. The CDR3 nucleotides are TGTGCCAGCAGTGAAGGTCTCGGGACTAGAATGGAGACCCAGTACTTC.

This chain joins TRBV20-1 and TRBJ2-7; 7 bases line up with TRBD2. The tail of the sequence fits TRBJ2-1 better, so the J call may be wrong. Germline CDR1 is DFQATT and CDR2 is SNEGSKA (reference sequence). The length of the CDR3 is 11 residues. The CDR3 reads CSARRDYEQFF. Here the CDR3 DNA reads TGCAGTGCTAGGAGGGACTACGAGCAGTTCTTC.

The gene calls are TRBV14 and TRBJ2-7; no reliable D call. The germline gives CDR1 SGHDN, CDR2 FVKESK. CDR3 length: 11 residues. V was trimmed by 3 bases and J by 4 bases, leaving 4 bases between them. CDR3 sequence: CASSQKYEQYF. CDR3 nucleotide sequence: TGTGCCAGCAGCCAGAAATACGAGCAGTACTTC.

This chain links TRBV5-6 with TRBJ2-1; perhaps TRBD2 as D (5 bases). Germline-derived CDR1 and CDR2 are SGHDT and YYEEEE. V was trimmed by 3 bases and J by 4 bases, leaving 14 bases between them. The length of the CDR3 is 15 residues. The CDR3 protein is CASSWRVSVYNEQFF. The CDR3 DNA reads TGTGCCAGCAGCTGGCGGGTTAGCGTATACAATGAGCAGTTCTTC.

This chain links TRBV14 with TRBJ1-4; tentative D call: TRBD1 (5 bases). Germline loops: CDR1 SGHDN, CDR2 FVKESK. This CDR3 is 14 amino acids long. Trimming removed 1 base at V and 4 bases at J, with 7 bases between. The CDR3 region has the DNA TGTGCCAGCAGCCAAGTCAGGGATAATGAAAAACTGTTTTTT. It codes for CASSQVRDNEKLFF.

The chain links TRBV2 to TRBJ2-7; no clear D. Germline assignment: CDR1 SNHLY and CDR2 FYNNEI. The CDR3 is made up of 15 amino acids. The germline V and J ends were trimmed by 7 bases and 2 bases, with 18 bases remaining between them. The CDR3 DNA is TGTGCCAGCATGGGTGTGGACGGTTACACCTACGAGCAGTACTTC. Protein: CASMGVDGYTYEQYF.

The chain is built from TRBV29-1 and TRBJ2-5; D not resolved. V dropped 6 bases and J dropped 5 bases, with 13 bases sitting between them. This CDR3 is 12 amino acids long. In germline, CDR1 is SQVTM, CDR2 ANQGSEA. The CDR3 protein is CSVGPDRETQYF. The CDR3 DNA reads TGCAGCGTCGGACCAGATAGGGAGACCCAGTACTTC. Filled out from reference TRBV29-1 and TRBJ2-5, the complete variable domain reads SAVISQKPSRDICQRGTSLTIQCQVDSQVTMMFWYRQQPGQSLTLIATANQGSEATYESGFVIDKFPISRPNLTFSTLTVSNMSPEDSSIYLCSVGPDRETQYFGPGTRLLVL.

The chain combines TRBV2 with TRBJ2-2, with 9 bases identical to TRBD1. The CDR3 covers 16 residues. Per germline, CDR1 SNHLY and CDR2 FYNNEI. Losses at the gene ends were 5 bases for V and 7 bases for J; bases not matched to a gene: 11. The CDR3 spells CASSRSRDRAVGELFF. CDR3 bases: TGTGCCAGCAGTCGGTCCCGGGACAGGGCCGTCGGGGAGCTGTTTTTT.

As to this clonotype: The junction differs from germline at one of its ends, possibly a read error. This chain uses TRBV7-2 with TRBJ2-7, with TRBD1 identical over 11 bases. The CDR3 contains 17 residues. Germline V gene lookup returns CDR1 SGHTA and CDR2 FQGNSA. The DNA of the CDR3 is TGTGCCAGCAGCTTACGGGGCCGGGACAGGGGGGACTACGAGCAGTACTTT. Translated, it gives CASSLRGRDRGDYEQYF.

The chain uses TRBV10-3 and TRBJ1-1, with TRBD1 identical over 9 bases. Germline V gives CDR1 ENHRY, CDR2 SYGVKD. This CDR3 region has 16 residues. After removal of 4 bases from V and 1 base from J, the junction contained 7 bases not matched to a gene. The CDR3 DNA follows: TGTGCCATCAGTGGGGATGGGGACAGGGCGAACACTGAAGCTTTCTTT. This gives the protein CAISGDGDRANTEAFF.

V and J are TRBV29-1 and TRBJ2-1; 11 nucleotides line up with TRBD1. The V gene's germline CDR1 is SQVTM and CDR2 ANQGSEA. The CDR3 consists of 15 residues. V shed 6 bases, J shed 8 bases, and the junction held 12 bases outside the gene matches. In nucleotides, the CDR3 is TGCAGCGTGGGAAACGGGGACAGGGGGAGGGATGAGCAGTTCTTC. It encodes CSVGNGDRGRDEQFF.

This rearrangement joins TRBV7-6 to TRBJ1-6; a possible D gene is TRBD1 (6 bases). Trimming shortened V by 1 base and J by 10 bases, and 17 bases separated the two germline ends. CDR3 length equals 16 residues. Germline loops: CDR1 SGHVS, CDR2 FNYEAQ. In DNA, the CDR3 is TGTGCCAGCAGCTTAGGTTCGATAACGGGGGCGTCACCCCTCCACTTT. It specifies CASSLGSITGASPLHF.

The J gene is TRBJ2-2, the V gene TRBV5-1, with 11 bases matching TRBD1. The germline V gene has CDR1 SGHRS and CDR2 YFSETQ. The junction had 6 bases not matched to a gene; V was cut back by 4 bases and J by 7 bases. The CDR3 spans 15 residues. The CDR3 is CASSSGQGAGGELFF. Here the CDR3 DNA reads TGCGCCAGCAGCAGCGGACAGGGGGCCGGCGGGGAGCTGTTTTTT. The full variable domain, with the rest looked up from reference TRBV5-1 and TRBJ2-2, is KAGVTQTPRYLIKTRGQQVTLSCSPISGHRSVSWYQQTPGQGLQFLFEYFSETQRNKGNFPGRFSGRQFSNSRSEMNVSTLELGDSALYLCASSSGQGAGGELFFGEGSRLTVL.

The chain links TRBV6-6 to TRBJ1-4, with 11 bases identical to TRBD1. The germline V gene has CDR1 MNHNY and CDR2 SVGAGI (reference sequence). This CDR3 has 14 residues. Trimming took 4 bases from V and 7 from J; bases not matched to a gene: 2. The CDR3 DNA reads TGTGCCAGCAGTTCGGGACAGGGGGGTGAAAAACTGTTTTTT. This sequence encodes CASSSGQGGEKLFF.